A selection of T cell receptor beta chains follows, all from one sample in a study of technical replicates of blood from several donors. TCRdb's table, derived via immunoSEQ multiplex PCR, lists solely in-frame clones and lacks some. Of 85,000 to 100,000 clones listed, 95% are singletons. The sequencing input was T cells isolated from PBMCs. All receptors derive from a human donor in good health. The CDR3 runs from the conserved cysteine through the conserved F or W.

J: TRBJ2-7; V: TRBV10-2; CDR3: CASSDPTEEQYF
J: TRBJ2-7; V: TRBV9; CDR3: CASSVGQGAYEQYF
J: TRBJ1-1; V: TRBV2; CDR3: CASSDQGQGSTEAFF
J: TRBJ1-2; V: TRBV2; CDR3: CASSLSLRQGNSYTF
J: TRBJ1-1; V: TRBV19; CDR3: CASRAGLDAFF
J: TRBJ2-7; V: TRBV4-1; CDR3: CASSPRASGSYYEQYF
J: TRBJ2-5; V: TRBV11-3; CDR3: CASSFQLAGYQETQYF
J: TRBJ2-7; V: TRBV5-6; CDR3: CASIGGWGEQYF
J: TRBJ2-7; V: TRBV2; CDR3: CASRRTGTYEQYF
J: TRBJ1-2; V: TRBV29-1; CDR3: CSVPLANYGYTF
J: TRBJ1-1; V: TRBV11-2; CDR3: CASSLHSSRGGFTEAFF
J: TRBJ1-5; V: TRBV5-4; CDR3: CASSSGSGGNQPQHF
J: TRBJ2-1; V: TRBV5-1; CDR3: CASSSDSSSYNEQFF
J: TRBJ2-7; V: TRBV7-9; CDR3: CASSLKGDEQYF
J: TRBJ1-1; V: TRBV27; CDR3: CASSFTGSEGYTEAFF
J: TRBJ2-2; V: TRBV6-1; CDR3: CASFGRTGELFF
J: TRBJ1-2; V: TRBV18; CDR3: CASSQGPGQRIYGYTF
J: TRBJ1-2; V: TRBV30; CDR3: CAWSQGGYGYTF
J: TRBJ1-1; V: TRBV7-2; CDR3: CASSLSLSGQGLWNTEAFF
J: TRBJ2-7; V: TRBV28; CDR3: CASSFTSGQTTYEQYF
J: TRBJ2-7; V: TRBV6-5; CDR3: CASSPAQADYEQYF
J: TRBJ1-3; V: TRBV5-1; CDR3: CASSLAQGGRVSGNTIYF
J: TRBJ2-7; V: TRBV18; CDR3: CASSQRQGSTYEQYF
J: TRBJ2-7; V: TRBV4-1; CDR3: CASSPRWGQGYEQYF
J: TRBJ2-3; V: TRBV7-9; CDR3: CASSLASGGFSSTDTQYF
J: TRBJ2-7; V: TRBV28; CDR3: CASTSAGPPYEQYF
J: TRBJ2-7; V: TRBV4-1; CDR3: CASSQGAGGTYEQYF
J: TRBJ2-3; V: TRBV5-1; CDR3: CASSLERVKVDTQYF
J: TRBJ2-7; V: TRBV28; CDR3: CASSLWGGQGYEQYF
J: TRBJ1-4; V: TRBV2; CDR3: CAGGEREKLFF
J: TRBJ1-1; V: TRBV5-4; CDR3: CASSSQGTEAFF
J: TRBJ1-5; V: TRBV6-5; CDR3: CASSSGWGQPQHF
J: TRBJ2-3; V: TRBV29-1; CDR3: CSGFREGFSTDTQYF
J: TRBJ2-7; V: TRBV28; CDR3: CASSSGQGEYEQYF
J: TRBJ1-4; V: TRBV30; CDR3: CACLWTGTGKNEKLFF
J: TRBJ1-4; V: TRBV19; CDR3: CASRPRTAYEKLFF
J: TRBJ1-2; V: TRBV12-5; CDR3: CASGLVRRRSPHYGYTF
J: TRBJ2-3; V: TRBV7-9; CDR3: CASSFEWDRTTDTQYF
J: TRBJ2-3; V: TRBV6-1; CDR3: CASYPQGSTDTQYF
J: TRBJ1-1; V: TRBV19; CDR3: CASSEGQGFPEAFF
J: TRBJ1-4; V: TRBV7-2; CDR3: CASSFDQATTNEKLFF
J: TRBJ1-1; V: TRBV10-3; CDR3: CATSQTGYTEAFF
J: TRBJ2-6; V: TRBV19; CDR3: CASSSRDRLASGANVLTF
J: TRBJ2-7; V: TRBV18; CDR3: CASSSGTSGYEQYF
J: TRBJ2-7; V: TRBV29-1; CDR3: CSVLPGQGSYEQYF
J: TRBJ1-3; V: TRBV6-5; CDR3: CASSLDLSSGNTIYF
J: TRBJ2-3; V: TRBV14; CDR3: CASSQDWRGGGSTDTQYF
J: TRBJ2-1; V: TRBV5-6; CDR3: CASSPLSGEQFF
J: TRBJ2-1; V: TRBV7-8; CDR3: CASSLYGLSYNEQFF
J: TRBJ2-3; V: TRBV5-1; CDR3: CASSLGGQGPDTQYF
J: TRBJ2-3; V: TRBV28; CDR3: CASSLVTDTQYF
J: TRBJ1-4; V: TRBV19; CDR3: CASSIEHVGKKLFF